Presented here are 32 T cell receptor beta chains from one specimen sequenced in a study of T-cell reconstitution after alpha-beta-depleted transplantation in children. It was with unique molecular identifiers that the TCRbeta library was prepared. MiXCR, applied by TCRdb to the PCR reads, yields one record per CDR3 protein. This table has about 640,000 distinct CDR3 sequences, roughly 15% appearing once. The sample was PBMCs from the stem cell graft donor, taken from the stem cell graft. These receptors all stem from a human donor who donated a stem cell graft to a child with acute myeloid leukemia.

This clonotype was seen more than once but under ten times. The chain recombines TRBV7-2 with TRBJ1-5, with D unresolved. Trimming took 5 bases from V and 7 from J, leaving 24 bases between them. This CDR3 has 17 residues. Germline V gene sequence: CDR1 SGHTA, CDR2 FQGNSA. CDR3 residues: CASSLSTGTPNGQPQHF. CDR3 DNA: TGTGCCAGCAGCCTCTCAACCGGCACGCCTAACGGACAGCCCCAGCATTTT.

The chain joins TRBV2 to TRBJ1-2; no clear D gene. The CDR3 totals 13 residues. Looked up from germline, CDR1 is SNHLY and CDR2 is FYNNEI. The germline V and J ends were trimmed by 10 bases and 7 bases, with 19 bases remaining between them. CDR3 DNA sequence: TGTGCCATCGTACGGGAGAAGCGTTCTGGCTACACCTTC. Encoded protein: CAIVREKRSGYTF.

The V call is TRBV20-1, the J call TRBJ1-5, with unresolved D. The CDR3 is 13 amino acids. V gave up 6 bases and J gave up 4 bases, with 13 bases separating them. Germline CDR1 reads DFQATT; CDR2 reads SNEGSKA (reference sequence). The CDR3 here is CSAIRANNQPQHF. CDR3 nucleotides: TGCAGTGCGATCCGGGCCAATAATCAGCCCCAGCATTTT.

CDR3 loop: CSARKNGYTF. The CDR3 bases are TGCAGTGCTAGGAAAAATGGCTACACCTTC. This rearrangement joins TRBV20-1 to TRBJ1-2; D not resolved. Deletions cut 3 bases from V and 6 bases from J, with 5 bases between. The CDR3 is made up of 10 amino acids. Germline V lookup: CDR1 DFQATT, CDR2 SNEGSKA (reference sequence).

This clonotype was picked up many times. The CDR3 DNA reads as TGCAGCGTCGTCGCAGGTGTTACTGAAGCTTTCTTT. This translates into CSVVAGVTEAFF. This chain links TRBV29-1 with TRBJ1-1; D remains ambiguous. The V and J ends lost 6 bases and 5 bases respectively, with 13 bases between them. Germline V lookup: CDR1 SQVTM, CDR2 ANQGSEA. The CDR3 is 12 residues long.

This clonotype appeared many times. The chain links TRBV12-3 or TRBV12-4 to TRBJ2-7; 8 nucleotides match TRBD1. V lost 6 bases, J lost 4 bases, and 8 bases stayed unmatched. The CDR3 is made up of 14 amino acids. The CDR3 sequence is CASSYDRGEYEQYF. In DNA, the CDR3 is TGTGCCAGCAGCTATGACAGGGGAGAGTACGAGCAGTACTTC.

This clonotype was seen many times. The chain recombines TRBV20-1 with TRBJ1-2, with 9 bases identical to TRBD1. V was pared by 6 bases and J by 1 base, with 18 bases of the junction left unmatched. This CDR3 has 18 amino acids. Germline values: CDR1 DFQATT, CDR2 SNEGSKA (reference sequence). CDR3 coding DNA: TGCAGTGCCACCACCGCAGGGACAGGGAGTAGGGGTAACTATGGCTACACCTTC. The encoded protein is CSATTAGTGSRGNYGYTF.

Only a few counts were recorded for this clonotype. V usage is TRBV7-8 and J usage is TRBJ2-7; 7 bases map to TRBD1. The length of the CDR3 is 16 residues. The germline V gene has CDR1 SGHVS and CDR2 FQNEAQ. After removal of 1 base from V and 3 bases from J, the junction contained 9 bases not matched to a gene. The CDR3 spells CASSLGTGTAIYEQYF. The CDR3 region has the DNA TGTGCCAGCAGCTTAGGAACCGGGACAGCGATCTACGAGCAGTACTTC. Filled out from reference TRBV7-8 and TRBJ2-7, the complete variable domain reads GAGVSQSPRYKVAKRGQDVALRCDPISGHVSLFWYQQALGQGPEFLTYFQNEAQLDKSGLPSDRFFAERPEGSVSTLKIQRTQQEDSAVYLCASSLGTGTAIYEQYFGPGTRLTVT.

The chain combines TRBV29-1 with TRBJ2-5; possible D gene TRBD1, 6 bases. Trimming stripped 0 bases from V and 2 bases from J, with 19 bases between. The V gene's germline CDR1 is SQVTM and CDR2 ANQGSEA. The CDR3 is 17 residues long. The CDR3 DNA reads as TGCAGCGTTGAAGATCTTCTTAGACAGGAGATACAAGAGACCCAGTACTTC. Its translation: CSVEDLLRQEIQETQYF.

This clonotype was observed a few times. The chain uses TRBV11-2 and TRBJ2-7; a weak D match, TRBD2 (6 bases). V lost 5 bases and J 2 bases, leaving 16 bases between the germline ends. In germline, CDR1 is SGHAT, CDR2 FQNNGV. CDR3 length: 15 residues. CDR3 amino acids: CASSGRTAGTYEQYV. The CDR3 region has the DNA TGTGCCAGCAGCGGACGGACGGCGGGAACCTACGAGCAGTACGTC.

CDR3 coding DNA: TGTGCCAGCAGCTTATCAAGGCAGAAAGAGACCCAGTACTTC. Translation: CASSLSRQKETQYF. The V call is TRBV7-2, the J call TRBJ2-5, with D hard to call. Germline V lookup: CDR1 SGHTA, CDR2 FQGNSA. The ends were cut back, 2 bases at V and 3 bases at J, with 10 bases in the middle. This CDR3 spans 14 amino acids.

This clonotype was recorded at least ten times. Here the CDR3 reads CSAIDSDTYEQYF. CDR3 coding DNA: TGCAGTGCTATTGACAGTGACACCTACGAGCAGTACTTC. The chain uses TRBV20-1 and TRBJ2-7, with D perhaps matching TRBD1 (5 bases). V dropped 4 bases and J dropped 2 bases, with 12 bases sitting between them. CDR3 length: 13 residues. Germline V gene sequence: CDR1 DFQATT, CDR2 SNEGSKA (reference sequence).

This clonotype was seen only a few times. The rearrangement links TRBV12-3 or TRBV12-4 to TRBJ2-3; 12 bases are shared with TRBD2. V was clipped by 6 bases and J by 7 bases; unmatched bases: 8. This CDR3 has 15 amino acids. The CDR3 reads CASRPPGLAGHTQYF. The CDR3 DNA follows: TGTGCCAGCAGGCCTCCGGGACTAGCGGGCCATACGCAGTATTTT.

The V and J genes are TRBV5-1 and TRBJ2-1; either TRBD1 or TRBD2 may supply D (6 bases each). Trimming stripped 2 bases from V and 3 bases from J, with 9 bases between. The CDR3 extends over 14 amino acids. Germline assignment: CDR1 SGHRS and CDR2 YFSETQ. CDR3 in amino acids: CASSFGGFYNEQFF. For the CDR3, the DNA is TGCGCCAGCAGCTTCGGGGGCTTCTACAATGAGCAGTTCTTC. Full variable domain (rest looked up from reference TRBV5-1 and TRBJ2-1): KAGVTQTPRYLIKTRGQQVTLSCSPISGHRSVSWYQQTPGQGLQFLFEYFSETQRNKGNFPGRFSGRQFSNSRSEMNVSTLELGDSALYLCASSFGGFYNEQFFGPGTRLTVL.

Notes on this clonotype: Compared with germline, one end of the junction differs, possibly owing to a read error. The J gene is TRBJ2-5, the V gene TRBV27; 8 bases agree with TRBD2. Germline V gives CDR1 MNHEY, CDR2 SMNVEV (reference sequence). The CDR3 runs to 15 residues. The CDR3 sequence: CASSLSTSGGLSLHF. CDR3 sequence (DNA): TGTGCCAGCAGTTTATCGACCAGCGGGGGCCTTTCGTTGCACTTC.

This clonotype appeared a few times. The V call is TRBV5-1, the J call TRBJ1-1; D remains ambiguous. Looked up from germline, CDR1 is SGHRS and CDR2 is YFSETQ. The CDR3 totals 15 residues. V was cut by 6 bases and J by 3 bases, with 18 bases left in between. CDR3 region: CASTLFGPDYTEAFF. The CDR3 DNA is TGCGCCAGCACCCTATTCGGACCCGACTACACTGAAGCTTTCTTT.

This clonotype was observed at least ten times. The chain recombines TRBV20-1 with TRBJ2-1; D is undetermined. The V end lost 0 bases, the J end lost 6 bases, and 9 bases lay between the germline ends. Per germline, CDR1 DFQATT and CDR2 SNEGSKA (reference sequence). The length of the CDR3 is 13 residues. Here the CDR3 DNA reads TGCAGTGCTAGAGATCCCCAGCGCAATGAGCAGTTCTTC. Amino acids: CSARDPQRNEQFF.

CDR3 sequence reads: CASSLARAQETQYF. The DNA of the CDR3 is TGTGCCAGCAGCTTAGCCCGGGCCCAGGAGACCCAGTACTTC. The V and J genes are TRBV7-2 and TRBJ2-5; unclear D gene. V dropped 0 bases and J dropped 5 bases, with 10 bases sitting between them. Germline lookup yields CDR1 SGHTA and CDR2 FQGNSA. The CDR3 contains 14 residues.

This sequence joins TRBV10-3 and TRBJ2-3; a possible D gene is TRBD1 (5 bases). The CDR3 sequence is 16 residues long. CDR1 and CDR2 from the germline V gene are ENHRY and SYGVKD. V dropped 2 bases and J dropped 0 bases, with 12 bases sitting between them. CDR3 region: CAISEPDRQSTDTQYF. The DNA of the CDR3 is TGTGCCATCAGTGAGCCCGACAGACAAAGCACAGATACGCAGTATTTT.

The chain uses TRBV11-2 and TRBJ2-1; 12 nucleotides match TRBD2. Trimming at V came to 4 bases and at J to 6 bases, leaving 4 bases not matched to a gene. Germline CDR1 SGHAT, CDR2 FQNNGV. CDR3 length equals 15 residues. The CDR3 region has the DNA TGTGCCAGCAGCTCAGGACTAGCGGGGAGCAATGAGCAGTTCTTC. Translated: CASSSGLAGSNEQFF.

The V gene is TRBV20-1, the J gene TRBJ1-4, with 7 nucleotides matching TRBD1. The V segment lost 5 bases and the J segment 10 bases; nucleotides outside the gene matches: 19. The CDR3 totals 16 residues. Germline loops: CDR1 DFQATT, CDR2 SNEGSKA (reference sequence). CDR3 coding DNA: TGCAGTGCTCTTACAGGGGTCCCAACCGCGGGAGGAAAACTGTTTTTT. This translates into CSALTGVPTAGGKLFF.

In its sample, this clonotype was seen a few times. This rearrangement joins TRBV13 to TRBJ2-3; no clear D gene. This CDR3 comprises 14 residues. Germline CDR1 and CDR2: PRHDT and FYEKMQ (reference sequence). Trimming removed 3 bases at V and 5 bases at J, with 12 bases between. The CDR3 DNA is TGTGCCAGCAGCTTTAGCCAGGCCTTAGATACGCAGTATTTT. This encodes CASSFSQALDTQYF.

This clonotype appeared a few times. This chain joins TRBV7-2 and TRBJ1-4, with 8 bases aligning to TRBD1. The CDR3 totals 16 residues. Germline CDR1 is SGHTA and CDR2 is FQGNSA. J lost 6 bases, V lost 4 bases, and 10 bases had no gene match. Here the CDR3 reads CASSSRLQTGDEKLFF. The CDR3 nucleotides read TGTGCCAGCAGCTCAAGACTCCAGACAGGGGATGAAAAACTGTTTTTT.

As regards this clonotype: A much larger clone sits a single nucleotide away, making a read error possible. This chain joins TRBV20-1 and TRBJ2-3, with no clear D. CDR1 DFQATT and CDR2 SNEGSKA come from the germline V gene (reference sequence). The V end was cut by 4 bases, the J end by 3 bases, with 8 bases between. The length of the CDR3 is 12 residues. The CDR3: CSATEVTDTQYF. The CDR3 region has the DNA TGCAGTGCTACCGAGGTAACAGATACGCAGTATTTT.

The chain combines TRBV7-9 with TRBJ1-1; 9 nucleotides align to TRBD1. Germline V lookup: CDR1 SEHNR, CDR2 FQNEAQ (reference sequence). The CDR3 consists of 15 residues. With V trimmed by 4 bases and J by 4 bases, 7 bases remained unmatched. The DNA of the CDR3 is TGTGCCAGCAGCTCTAAGGGACAGGGCGGCACTGAAGCTTTCTTT. Its translation: CASSSKGQGGTEAFF.

CDR3 amino acids: CASSLEVNTGELFF. DNA of the CDR3: TGTGCCAGCAGCTTGGAAGTTAACACCGGGGAGCTGTTTTTT. The genes are TRBV5-6 and TRBJ2-2; no clear D. This CDR3 comprises 14 residues. CDR1 is SGHDT, CDR2 YYEEEE, per germline. Trimming left V 0 bases short and J 2 bases short, with 5 bases between.

The chain has TRBV6-4 and TRBJ2-1, with unresolved D. V was clipped by 6 bases and J by 1 base, with 16 bases between them. Germline CDR1 reads MRHNA; CDR2 reads SNTAGT. There are 16 residues in the CDR3. The DNA of the CDR3 is TGTGCCAGCAGGCAGCCGGGTGGTCGGTCCTACAATGAGCAGTTCTTC. Translated: CASRQPGGRSYNEQFF.

This clonotype was seen many times. This chain connects TRBV20-1 to TRBJ2-1, with 7 bases that match TRBD2. The length of the CDR3 is 14 residues. The germline CDR1 and CDR2 sequences are DFQATT and SNEGSKA (reference sequence). V lost 7 bases and J lost 4; bases outside the gene matches: 10. This CDR3 is CSGDRSSGYNEQFF. The CDR3 nucleotides are TGCAGTGGGGACCGTAGTAGCGGGTACAATGAGCAGTTCTTC.

This clonotype showed up many times. The chain has TRBV7-2 and TRBJ2-7; D is undetermined. Germline CDR1 and CDR2: SGHTA and FQGNSA. CDR3 size: 15 residues. V dropped 5 bases and J dropped 5 bases, with 19 bases sitting between them. The CDR3 DNA reads as TGTGCCAGCAGCGATGAGGCGCCGATAGTTAACGAGCAGTACTTC. Protein product: CASSDEAPIVNEQYF.

This clonotype has at least ten counts. This chain joins TRBV29-1 and TRBJ1-2, with D possibly being TRBD1 (6 bases). Looked up from germline, CDR1 is SQVTM and CDR2 is ANQGSEA. The CDR3 covers 10 residues. V lost 4 bases and J lost 8, with 8 bases in between. CDR3 sequence: CSVGQEGYTF. The DNA of the CDR3 is TGCAGCGTTGGACAGGAAGGCTACACCTTC. The full variable domain, its missing parts supplied by reference TRBV29-1 and TRBJ1-2, is SAVISQKPSRDICQRGTSLTIQCQVDSQVTMMFWYRQQPGQSLTLIATANQGSEATYESGFVIDKFPISRPNLTFSTLTVSNMSPEDSSIYLCSVGQEGYTFGSGTRLTVV.

As to this clonotype: A read error may be the cause here, since a much bigger clone is one base away. The chain combines TRBV5-5 with TRBJ2-2; 11 bases line up with TRBD1. Germline CDR1 SGHKS, CDR2 YYEKEE (reference sequence). The length of the CDR3 is 16 residues. The CDR3 protein is CASRDGQGAGTGGLFF. The CDR3 DNA sequence: TGTGCCAGCAGGGATGGACAGGGGGCAGGCACCGGGGGGCTGTTTTTT.

This chain joins TRBV28 and TRBJ2-7; D possibly corresponds to TRBD1 (7 bases). V was cut by 10 bases and J by 3 bases, with 13 bases left in between. The germline CDR1 and CDR2 sequences are MDHEN and SYDVKM. The CDR3 has 12 residues. The CDR3 spells CATGGSSYEQYV. CDR3 nucleotides: TGTGCCACAGGGGGGTCGAGCTACGAGCAGTACGTC.